This TCR beta chain emerged from a study of T cell responses to AZD1222 COVID-19 vaccine. TCRdb's table, derived via immunoSEQ multiplex PCR, lists solely in-frame clones and lacks some. The table records 100,000 to 150,000 clones, approximately 88% of them present only once. V dropped 3 bases and J dropped 4 bases, with 22 bases sitting between them. This CDR3 comprises 18 residues. Source: peripheral blood, taken on day 0 of AZD1222 vaccination. This TCR was sampled from an adult in good health. The chain carries TRBV23-1 and TRBJ1-5; D is undetermined. TRBV23-1 is labeled an ORF, and its function is uncertain. CDR3 nucleotides: TGCGCCAGCAGTCACGTCAGAGTCCCAACTCCCGGAAATCAGCCCCAGCATTTT. It encodes CASSHVRVPTPGNQPQHF.